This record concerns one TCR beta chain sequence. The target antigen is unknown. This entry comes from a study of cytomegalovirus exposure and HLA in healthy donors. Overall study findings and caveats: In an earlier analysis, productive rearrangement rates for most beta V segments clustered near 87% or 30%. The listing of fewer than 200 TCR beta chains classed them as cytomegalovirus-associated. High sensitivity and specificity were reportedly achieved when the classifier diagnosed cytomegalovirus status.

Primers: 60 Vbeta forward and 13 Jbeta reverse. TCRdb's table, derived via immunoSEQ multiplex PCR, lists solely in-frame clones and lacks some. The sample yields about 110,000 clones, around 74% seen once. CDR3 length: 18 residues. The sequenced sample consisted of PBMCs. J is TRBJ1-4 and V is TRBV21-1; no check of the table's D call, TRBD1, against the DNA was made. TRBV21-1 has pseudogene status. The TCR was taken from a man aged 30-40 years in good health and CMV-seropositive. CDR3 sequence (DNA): TGTGCCAGCAGCGGTCGACAGGGGGGGTTGCCGACTAATGAAAAACTGTTTTTT. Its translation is CASSGRQGGLPTNEKLFF.